A single sample gave rise to the 13 T cell receptor beta chains below, sequenced in a study of cytomegalovirus exposure and HLA in healthy donors. Sequenced by immunoSEQ multiplex PCR; TCRdb stores in-frame clones only, minus some. The sample has 150,000 or so clones; just over 85% are singletons. Sequencing was performed on PBMCs. These receptors were collected from a human donor in good health.

The J gene is TRBJ2-5, the V gene TRBV2; TRBD1 matches 9 bases. V lost 6 bases and J lost 5; bases outside the gene matches: 13. CDR1 is SNHLY, CDR2 FYNNEI, per germline. This CDR3 contains 16 residues. DNA for the CDR3: TGTGCCAGCAGGAAGGGACAGGGTAATACGTGGGAGACCCAGTACTTC. It specifies CASRKGQGNTWETQYF.

J is TRBJ2-1 and V is TRBV10-3; 7 bases line up with TRBD2. This CDR3 contains 15 residues. The germline V gene encodes CDR1 ENHRY and CDR2 SYGVKD. V shed 5 bases and J 5 bases; nucleotides not matched to a gene: 9. Here the CDR3 reads CAISSGAGQHNEQFF. The CDR3 DNA reads TGTGCCATCAGTAGCGGGGCTGGGCAACACAATGAGCAGTTCTTC.

This sequence joins TRBV5-4 and TRBJ2-2; the D gene is possibly TRBD2 (6 bases). The CDR3 runs to 14 residues. Germline lookup yields CDR1 SGHNT and CDR2 YYREEE (reference sequence). Trimming took 4 bases from V and 0 from J, leaving 7 bases between them. The CDR3 is CASSPGANTGELFF. Here the CDR3 DNA reads TGTGCCAGCAGCCCGGGAGCGAACACCGGGGAGCTGTTTTTT. Full variable domain (missing parts from reference TRBV5-4 and TRBJ2-2): ETGVTQSPTHLIKTRGQQVTLRCSSQSGHNTVSWYQQALGQGPQFIFQYYREEENGRGNFPPRFSGLQFPNYSSELNVNALELDDSALYLCASSPGANTGELFFGEGSRLTVL.

The V gene is TRBV6-1, the J gene TRBJ2-4; 7 nucleotides line up with TRBD1. The junction had 10 bases not matched to a gene; V was cut back by 1 base and J by 7 bases. CDR1 is MNHNS, CDR2 SASEGT, per germline. CDR3 length equals 16 residues. The CDR3 is CASSEVDQGVRNIQYF. Here the CDR3 DNA reads TGTGCCAGCAGTGAAGTGGATCAGGGGGTGAGGAACATTCAGTACTTC.

In this sample, this clone turned up once. The rearrangement uses TRBV2 and TRBJ2-1; 9 nucleotides align to TRBD2. In germline, CDR1 is SNHLY, CDR2 FYNNEI. J lost 6 bases, V lost 3 bases, and 3 bases had no gene match. The CDR3 length is 14 residues. The CDR3: CASSDGSGSNEQFF. Here the CDR3 DNA reads TGTGCCAGCAGTGACGGTAGCGGGAGCAATGAGCAGTTCTTC. The whole variable domain, remainder taken from reference TRBV2 and TRBJ2-1, is EPEVTQTPSHQVTQMGQEVILRCVPISNHLYFYWYRQILGQKVEFLVSFYNNEISEKSEIFDDQFSVERPDGSNFTLKIRSTKLEDSAMYFCASSDGSGSNEQFFGPGTRLTVL.

The chain links TRBV11-2 to TRBJ2-1, with 7 bases matching TRBD1. The germline V gene encodes CDR1 SGHAT and CDR2 FQNNGV. J gave up 3 bases and V 1 base, and 9 bases lay outside the gene matches. The CDR3 contains 17 residues. The CDR3 bases are TGTGCCAGCAGCTTAGTGCCTCCAGGGGGAGTCTACAATGAGCAGTTCTTC. This gives the protein CASSLVPPGGVYNEQFF.

The chain carries TRBV19 and TRBJ2-4; 10 positions match TRBD1. Germline CDR1 and CDR2: LNHDA and SQIVND (reference sequence). V lost 5 bases to trimming and J lost 9 bases; unmatched junction nucleotides: 10. CDR3 size: 15 residues. CDR3 nucleotides: TGTGCCAGTAGTGGATCGGGACAGGGGCTGGGCATTCAGTACTTC. Encoded protein: CASSGSGQGLGIQYF.

This clone has just one count. The J gene is TRBJ1-1, the V gene TRBV6-4, with a tentative D call TRBD1 (6 bases). The V gene lost 6 bases and the J gene lost 4 bases, with 15 bases spanning the gap. The length of the CDR3 is 14 residues. Germline lookup yields CDR1 MRHNA and CDR2 SNTAGT. The CDR3 sequence is CASSLQGSTTEAFF. The CDR3 DNA reads TGTGCCAGCAGCCTACAGGGTTCGACCACTGAAGCTTTCTTT.

The V and J genes are TRBV4-1 and TRBJ1-2; 9 nucleotides align to TRBD1. CDR3 length: 15 amino acids. CDR1 is MGHRA, CDR2 YSYEKL, per germline. With V trimmed by 0 bases and J by 8 bases, 7 bases remained unmatched. This CDR3 is CASSQDTRDRVGYTF. The CDR3, as DNA: TGCGCCAGCAGCCAAGATACCCGGGACAGGGTGGGCTACACCTTC.

J is TRBJ2-1 and V is TRBV7-9, with 8 bases fitting TRBD2. CDR1 SEHNR and CDR2 FQNEAQ come from the germline V gene (reference sequence). With 1 base clipped from V and 3 bases from J, the junction kept 8 bases outside the gene matches. The CDR3 has 17 residues. CDR3 DNA: TGTGCCAGCAGCTTAGGGGTCCAGCGGGGGAACTACAATGAGCAGTTCTTC. The encoded protein is CASSLGVQRGNYNEQFF.

CDR3 region: CASSPKPDSRGHNEQFF. Written as DNA, the CDR3 is TGTGCCAGCAGCCCCAAACCTGATTCGCGGGGACACAATGAGCAGTTCTTC. The chain uses TRBV7-2 and TRBJ2-1; perhaps TRBD2 as D (6 bases). From germline, CDR1 is SGHTA and CDR2 FQGNSA. The CDR3 runs to 17 residues. V was cut by 5 bases and J by 5 bases, with 22 bases left in between. Full variable domain (remainder filled in from reference TRBV7-2 and TRBJ2-1): GAGVSQSPSNKVTEKGKDVELRCDPISGHTALYWYRQSLGQGLEFLIYFQGNSAPDKSGLPSDRFSAERTGGSVSTLTIQRTQQEDSAVYLCASSPKPDSRGHNEQFFGPGTRLTVL.

V and J are TRBV2 and TRBJ2-5; D is undetermined. This CDR3 region has 12 residues. Germline CDR1 and CDR2: SNHLY and FYNNEI. Trimming left V 7 bases short and J 0 bases short, with 6 bases between. CDR3 coding DNA: TGTGCCAGCAAACGGGACCAAGAGACCCAGTACTTC. Amino acid sequence: CASKRDQETQYF.

V gene TRBV9 combines with J gene TRBJ1-1; TRBD1 agrees at 8 bases. The CDR3 is made up of 15 amino acids. The V and J ends lost 2 bases and 3 bases, in that order; junction bases with no gene match: 6. Germline values: CDR1 SGDLS, CDR2 YYNGEE. The CDR3 protein is CASSVWGQAHTEAFF. CDR3 in DNA: TGTGCCAGCAGCGTTTGGGGACAGGCCCACACTGAAGCTTTCTTT.